One and the same sample provided the 4 T cell receptor beta chains below, sequenced in a study of OX40 agonist ivuxolimab in advanced cancers. Assay used: immunoSEQ multiplex PCR; TCRdb lists only in-frame clones, some missing. Of 17,000 or so clones detected, 70% to 90% appear once; the ten largest clones hold about 31%. Sample: CD4+ or CD8+ T cells sorted from blood, taken in a trial of the OX40 agonist ivuxolimab. The source is an adult with an advanced solid tumor such as melanoma, head and neck, liver or kidney cancer.

The rearrangement uses TRBV4-2 and TRBJ1-5, with D possibly being TRBD1 (6 bases). V was clipped by 1 base and J by 3 bases, with 10 bases between them. The CDR3 spans 15 residues. Germline values: CDR1 LGHNA, CDR2 YNFKEQ. Written as DNA, the CDR3 is TGTGCCAGCAGCCAAGTAGGGGGTATCAATCAGCCCCAGCATTTT. Translating it yields CASSQVGGINQPQHF.

V usage is TRBV28 and J usage is TRBJ2-7, with TRBD1 matching over 10 bases. This CDR3 contains 15 residues. V lost 4 bases, J lost 0 bases, and 3 bases stayed unmatched. Germline assignment: CDR1 MDHEN and CDR2 SYDVKM. CDR3 amino acids: CASSSGTGDSYEQYF. The CDR3 DNA is TGTGCCAGCAGTTCCGGGACAGGGGACTCCTACGAGCAGTACTTC.

V is TRBV21-1 and J is TRBJ1-4; the D call of TRBD1 is as the table states it, not checked on the DNA. TRBV21-1 is a pseudogene locus. This CDR3 is 13 amino acids long. The DNA of the CDR3 is TGTGCCAGCCACAGGGCCCCCGGAGAAAAACTGTTTTTT. It yields the protein CASHRAPGEKLFF.

V and J are TRBV28 and TRBJ1-5; D is unclear. The CDR3 covers 14 residues. In germline, CDR1 is MDHEN, CDR2 SYDVKM. V was clipped by 2 bases and J by 5 bases, with 10 bases between them. The CDR3 loop reads CASSLLRGYQPQHF. The CDR3 DNA is TGTGCCAGCAGTTTACTTAGAGGGTATCAGCCCCAGCATTTT. Full variable domain (outside the CDR3, taken from reference TRBV28 and TRBJ1-5): DVKVTQSSRYLVKRTGEKVFLECVQDMDHENMFWYRQDPGLGLRLIYFSYDVKMKEKGDIPEGYSVSREKKERFSLILESASTNQTSMYLCASSLLRGYQPQHFGDGTRLSIL.